The clone carrying this T cell receptor (beta chain) was found a few times. Its antigen is not known. The germline V and J ends were trimmed by 10 bases and 1 base, with 20 bases remaining between them. Germline CDR1 is MDHEN and CDR2 is SYDVKM. This CDR3 has 15 residues. This sample was taken from a study of human T cells and chemical hapten exposure. The study's findings and limits: The study found that DPC sensitization did not change TCRs above 1 in 1000 frequency.

Individual cDNA molecules (in the library) carried attached unique molecular identifiers. TCRdb passed the 5' RACE reads through MiXCR, listing each CDR3 protein once. The sample contains approximately 140,000 distinct CDR3 sequences, 4.1% of which appear only once. Extraction of total RNA was performed on unfractionated whole blood. The clonotype was recovered from a female donor in good health. The chain carries TRBV28 and TRBJ2-7; D is undetermined. CDR3 in DNA: TGTGCCATCCATTCCGGCGATGGTACATCCTACGAGCAGTACTTC. This gives the protein CAIHSGDGTSYEQYF.